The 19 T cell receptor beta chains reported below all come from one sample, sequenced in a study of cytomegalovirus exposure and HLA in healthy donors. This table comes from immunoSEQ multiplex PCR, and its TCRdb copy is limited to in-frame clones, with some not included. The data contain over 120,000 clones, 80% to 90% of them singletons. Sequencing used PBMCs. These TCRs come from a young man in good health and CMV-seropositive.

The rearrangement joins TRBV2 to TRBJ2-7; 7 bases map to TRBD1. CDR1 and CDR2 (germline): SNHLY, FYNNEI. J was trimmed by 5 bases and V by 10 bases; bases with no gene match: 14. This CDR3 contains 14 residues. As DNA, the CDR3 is TGTGCCAACAAAGACGGGACAGAAAGGGACGAGCAGTACTTC. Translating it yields CANKDGTERDEQYF.

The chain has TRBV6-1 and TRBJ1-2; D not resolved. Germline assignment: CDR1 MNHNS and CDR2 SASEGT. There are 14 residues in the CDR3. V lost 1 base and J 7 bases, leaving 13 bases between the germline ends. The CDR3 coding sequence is TGTGCCAGCAGTGAAGTGCCGGGTTCGTCTGGCTACACCTTC. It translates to CASSEVPGSSGYTF.

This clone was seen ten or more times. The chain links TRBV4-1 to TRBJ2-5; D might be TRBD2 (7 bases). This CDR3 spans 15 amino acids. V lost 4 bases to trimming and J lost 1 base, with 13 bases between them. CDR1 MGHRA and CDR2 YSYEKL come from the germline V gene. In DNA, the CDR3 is TGCGCCAGCAGCCTAGGGAGGGGGTCCCAAGAGACCCAGTACTTC. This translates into CASSLGRGSQETQYF.

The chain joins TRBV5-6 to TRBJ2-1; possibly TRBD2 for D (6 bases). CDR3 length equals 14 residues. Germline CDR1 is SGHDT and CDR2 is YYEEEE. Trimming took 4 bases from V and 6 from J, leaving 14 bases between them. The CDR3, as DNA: TGTGCCAGCAGCCCACGTCCGGAGGGCAATGAGCAGTTCTTC. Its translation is CASSPRPEGNEQFF.

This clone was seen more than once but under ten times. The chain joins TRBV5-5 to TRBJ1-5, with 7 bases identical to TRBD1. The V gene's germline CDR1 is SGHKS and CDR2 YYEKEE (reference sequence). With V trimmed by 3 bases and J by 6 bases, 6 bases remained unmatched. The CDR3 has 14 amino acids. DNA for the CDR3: TGTGCCAGCAGCTCGACAGGGCACGGTCAGCCCCAGCATTTT. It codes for CASSSTGHGQPQHF. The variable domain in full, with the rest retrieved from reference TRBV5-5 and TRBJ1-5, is DAGVTQSPTHLIKTRGQQVTLRCSPISGHKSVSWYQQVLGQGPQFIFQYYEKEERGRGNFPDRFSARQFPNYSSELNVNALLLGDSALYLCASSSTGHGQPQHFGDGTRLSIL.

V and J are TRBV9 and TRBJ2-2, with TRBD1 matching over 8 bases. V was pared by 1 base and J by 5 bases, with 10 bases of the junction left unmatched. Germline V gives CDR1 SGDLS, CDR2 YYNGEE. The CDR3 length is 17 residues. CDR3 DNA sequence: TGTGCCAGCAGCGTACGTGCAGGGACAGGCTGGACCGGGGAGCTGTTTTTT. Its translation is CASSVRAGTGWTGELFF.

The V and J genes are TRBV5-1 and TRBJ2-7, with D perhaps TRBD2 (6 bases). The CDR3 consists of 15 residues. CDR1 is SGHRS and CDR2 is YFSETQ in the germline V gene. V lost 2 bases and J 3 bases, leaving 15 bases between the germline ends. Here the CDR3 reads CASSFQGGPLYEQYF. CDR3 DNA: TGCGCCAGCAGCTTTCAGGGAGGACCACTCTACGAGCAGTACTTC.

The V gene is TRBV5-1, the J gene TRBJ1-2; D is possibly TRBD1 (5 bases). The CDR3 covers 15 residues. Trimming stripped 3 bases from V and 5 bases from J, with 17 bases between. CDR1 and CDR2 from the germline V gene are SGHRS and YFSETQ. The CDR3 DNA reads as TGCGCCAGCAGCTCTTCGATTGGGGACTTTTATGGCTACACCTTC. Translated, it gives CASSSSIGDFYGYTF.

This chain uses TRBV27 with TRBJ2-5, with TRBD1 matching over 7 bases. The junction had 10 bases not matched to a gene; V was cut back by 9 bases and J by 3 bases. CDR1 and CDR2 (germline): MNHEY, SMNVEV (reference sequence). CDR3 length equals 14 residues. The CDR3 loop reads CARDDRVSEETQYF. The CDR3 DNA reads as TGTGCCAGGGATGACAGGGTTTCGGAAGAGACCCAGTACTTC.

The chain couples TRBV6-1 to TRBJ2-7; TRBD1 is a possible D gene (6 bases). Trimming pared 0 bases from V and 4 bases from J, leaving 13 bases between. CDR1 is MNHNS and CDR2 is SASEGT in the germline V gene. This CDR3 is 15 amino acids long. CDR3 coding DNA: TGTGCCAGCAGTGAAGCGGCAGGGGACCCATACGAGCAGTACTTC. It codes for CASSEAAGDPYEQYF.

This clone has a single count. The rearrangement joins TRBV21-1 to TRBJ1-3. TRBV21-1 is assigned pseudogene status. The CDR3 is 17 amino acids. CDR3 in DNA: TGTGCCAGCAGCAAAGGGAGGAGGGAGACTGCTGGAAACACCATATATTTT. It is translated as CASSKGRRETAGNTIYF.

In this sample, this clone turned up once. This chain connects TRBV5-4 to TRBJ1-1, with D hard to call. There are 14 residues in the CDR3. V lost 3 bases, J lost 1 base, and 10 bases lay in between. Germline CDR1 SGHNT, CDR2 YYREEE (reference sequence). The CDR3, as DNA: TGTGCCAGCAGCTCGTGGGCCCCGAACACTGAAGCTTTCTTT. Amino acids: CASSSWAPNTEAFF.

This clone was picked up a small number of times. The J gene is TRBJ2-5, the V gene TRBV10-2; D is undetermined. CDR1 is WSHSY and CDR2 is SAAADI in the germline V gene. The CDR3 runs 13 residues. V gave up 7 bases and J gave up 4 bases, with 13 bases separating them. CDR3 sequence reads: CASMVPPGETQYF. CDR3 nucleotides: TGCGCCAGCATGGTCCCTCCGGGAGAGACCCAGTACTTC.

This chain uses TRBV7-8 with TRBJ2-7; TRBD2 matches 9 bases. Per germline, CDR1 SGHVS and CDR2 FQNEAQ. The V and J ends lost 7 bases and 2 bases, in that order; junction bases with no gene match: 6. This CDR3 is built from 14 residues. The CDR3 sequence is CASKRGATTYEQYF. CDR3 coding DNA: TGTGCCAGCAAGCGGGGGGCAACTACCTACGAGCAGTACTTC.

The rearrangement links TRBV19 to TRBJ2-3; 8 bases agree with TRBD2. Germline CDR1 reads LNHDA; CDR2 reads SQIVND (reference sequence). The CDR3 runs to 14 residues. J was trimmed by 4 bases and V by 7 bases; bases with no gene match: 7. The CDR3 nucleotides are TGTGCCAGTATCTCGGGGGGGGCCCCAGATACGCAGTATTTT. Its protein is CASISGGAPDTQYF.

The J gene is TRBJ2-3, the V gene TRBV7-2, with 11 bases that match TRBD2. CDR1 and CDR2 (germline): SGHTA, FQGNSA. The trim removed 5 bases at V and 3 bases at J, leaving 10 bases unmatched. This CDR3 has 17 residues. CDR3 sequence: CASSISLLAGVTDTQYF. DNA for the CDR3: TGTGCCAGCAGCATTTCCCTACTAGCGGGAGTTACAGATACGCAGTATTTT. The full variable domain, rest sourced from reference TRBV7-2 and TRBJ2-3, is GAGVSQSPSNKVTEKGKDVELRCDPISGHTALYWYRQSLGQGLEFLIYFQGNSAPDKSGLPSDRFSAERTGGSVSTLTIQRTQQEDSAVYLCASSISLLAGVTDTQYFGPGTRLTVL.

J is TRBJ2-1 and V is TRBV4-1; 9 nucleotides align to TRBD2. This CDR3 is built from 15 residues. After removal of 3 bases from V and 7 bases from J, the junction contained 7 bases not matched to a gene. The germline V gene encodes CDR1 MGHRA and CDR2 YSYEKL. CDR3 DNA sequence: TGCGCCAGCAGCCAGCCTATGCTAGCGGGGAATGAGCAGTTCTTC. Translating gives CASSQPMLAGNEQFF.

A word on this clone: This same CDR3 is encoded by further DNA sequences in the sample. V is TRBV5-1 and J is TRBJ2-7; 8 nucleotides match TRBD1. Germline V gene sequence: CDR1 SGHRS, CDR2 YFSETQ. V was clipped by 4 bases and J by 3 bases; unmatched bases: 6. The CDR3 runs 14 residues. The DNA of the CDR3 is TGCGCCAGCAGCGGTCGGACAGGGAGCTACGAGCAGTACTTC. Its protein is CASSGRTGSYEQYF.

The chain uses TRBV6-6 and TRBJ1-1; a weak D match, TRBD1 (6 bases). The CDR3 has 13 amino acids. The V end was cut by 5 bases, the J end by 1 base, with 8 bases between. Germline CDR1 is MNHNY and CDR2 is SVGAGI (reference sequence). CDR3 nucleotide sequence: TGTGCCAGCAGTCGACAGGAGAACACTGAAGCTTTCTTT. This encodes CASSRQENTEAFF.